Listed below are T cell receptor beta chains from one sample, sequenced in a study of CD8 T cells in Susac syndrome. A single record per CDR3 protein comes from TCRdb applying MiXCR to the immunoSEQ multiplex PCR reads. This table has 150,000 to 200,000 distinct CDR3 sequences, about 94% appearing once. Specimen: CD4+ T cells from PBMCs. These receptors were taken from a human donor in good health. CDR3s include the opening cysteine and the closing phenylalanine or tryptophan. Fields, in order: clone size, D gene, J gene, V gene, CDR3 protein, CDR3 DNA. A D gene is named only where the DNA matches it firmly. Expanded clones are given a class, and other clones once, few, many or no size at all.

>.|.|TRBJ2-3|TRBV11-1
CASSTRTTDTQYF
TGTGCCAGCAGCACCAGAACCACAGATACGCAGTATTTT
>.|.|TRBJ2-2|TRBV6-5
CASSPGGAGTGELFF
TGTGCCAGCAGCCCCGGGGGAGCGGGCACCGGGGAGCTGTTTTTT
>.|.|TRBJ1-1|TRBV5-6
CLSWRLNTEAFF
TGTCTCTCCTGGAGGTTGAACACTGAAGCTTTCTTT
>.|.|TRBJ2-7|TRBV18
CASSPDTYEQYF
TGTGCCAGCTCCCCCGACACGTACGAGCAGTACTTC
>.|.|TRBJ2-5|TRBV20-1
CSAREGTAQETQYF
TGCAGTGCTAGAGAGGGGACGGCGCAAGAGACCCAGTACTTC
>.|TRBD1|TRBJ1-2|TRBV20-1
CSAREKGQGSRYTF
TGCAGTGCTAGAGAGAAGGGACAGGGTAGTAGGTACACCTTC
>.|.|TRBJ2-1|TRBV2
CASSKEQGYEQFF
TGTGCCAGCAGTAAAGAACAGGGCTATGAGCAGTTCTTC
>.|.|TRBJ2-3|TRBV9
CASSVVGTDTQYF
TGTGCCAGCAGCGTAGTAGGCACAGATACGCAGTATTTT
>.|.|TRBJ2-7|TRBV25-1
CASSVSGPTNYEQYF
TGTGCCAGCAGCGTTTCGGGACCGACGAACTACGAGCAGTACTTC
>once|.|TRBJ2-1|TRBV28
CASSPHGPSNNEQFF
TGTGCCAGCAGTCCCCACGGCCCCTCAAACAATGAGCAGTTCTTC
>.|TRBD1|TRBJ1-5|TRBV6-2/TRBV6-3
CASSYSGQGYQPQHF
TGTGCCAGCAGTTACTCGGGACAGGGGTATCAGCCCCAGCATTTT
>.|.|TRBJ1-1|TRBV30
CAWAWRLGTEAFF
TGTGCCTGGGCCTGGCGGTTGGGCACTGAAGCTTTCTTT
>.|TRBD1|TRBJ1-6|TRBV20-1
CSASSRQGNSPLHF
TGCAGTGCTAGCTCCCGACAGGGGAATTCACCCCTCCACTTT
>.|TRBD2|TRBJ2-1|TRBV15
CATSRDPGLAYNEQFF
TGTGCCACCAGCAGAGATCCGGGACTAGCTTACAATGAGCAGTTCTTC
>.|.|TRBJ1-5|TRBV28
CASSLDNHQPQHF
TGTGCCAGCAGTTTGGATAACCATCAGCCCCAGCATTTT
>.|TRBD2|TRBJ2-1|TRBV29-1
CSVSGGESYNEQFF
TGCAGCGTAAGCGGGGGGGAGTCCTACAATGAGCAGTTCTTC
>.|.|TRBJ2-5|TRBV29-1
CSARGTVKIEYF
TGCAGCGCCCGAGGGACGGTGAAAATAGAGTACTTC
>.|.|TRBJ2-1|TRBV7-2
CASSPMLGRNEQFF
TGTGCCAGCAGCCCAATGTTGGGACGAAATGAGCAGTTCTTC
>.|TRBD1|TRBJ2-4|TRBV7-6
CASSSGTASSVQYF
TGTGCCAGCAGCTCTGGGACAGCTTCTTCCGTTCAGTACTTC
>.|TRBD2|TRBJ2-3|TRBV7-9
CASSFRGGYTDTQYF
TGTGCCAGCAGCTTTCGCGGGGGTTACACAGATACGCAGTATTTT
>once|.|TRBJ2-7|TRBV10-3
CAIRPRDSDIYEQYF
TGTGCCATCCGCCCGAGAGACAGCGATATCTACGAGCAGTACTTC
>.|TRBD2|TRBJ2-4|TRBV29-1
CSVRTSGGEGGKNIQYF
TGCAGCGTGAGGACTAGCGGGGGGGAAGGAGGCAAAAACATTCAGTACTTC
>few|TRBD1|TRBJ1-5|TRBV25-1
CASSGTGLGQPQHF
TGTGCCAGCAGTGGGACAGGGCTTGGGCAGCCCCAGCATTTT
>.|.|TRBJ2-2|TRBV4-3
CASSPEQENTGELFF
TGCGCCAGCAGCCCCGAGCAGGAGAACACCGGGGAGCTGTTTTTT
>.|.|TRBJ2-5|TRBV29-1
CSVEDTGRQETQYF
TGCAGCGTTGAAGATACGGGGAGACAAGAGACCCAGTACTTC
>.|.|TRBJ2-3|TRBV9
CASSSRQATAADTQYF
TGTGCCAGCAGCTCCCGACAGGCCACGGCGGCAGATACGCAGTATTTT
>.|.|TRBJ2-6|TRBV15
CATSRQWTQGPRSGANVLTF
TGTGCCACCAGCAGACAGTGGACCCAGGGTCCCCGTTCTGGGGCCAACGTCCTGACTTTC
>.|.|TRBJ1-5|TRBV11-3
CASFLQHF
TGTGCCAGCTTTCTCCAGCATTTT
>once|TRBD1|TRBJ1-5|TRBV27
CASSAYRDRGGGSNQPQHF
TGTGCCAGCAGTGCCTACCGGGACAGGGGAGGAGGTAGCAATCAGCCCCAGCATTTT
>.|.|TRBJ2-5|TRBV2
CASSRGLVKETQYF
TGTGCCAGCAGTAGGGGACTGGTCAAAGAGACCCAGTACTTC
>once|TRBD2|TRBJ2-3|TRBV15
CATSRDGSGGIDTQYF
TGTGCCACCAGCAGAGATGGCAGCGGGGGAATAGATACGCAGTATTTT
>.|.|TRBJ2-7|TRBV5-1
CASSERLGRYEQYF
TGCGCCAGCAGCGAACGTCTCGGGCGGTACGAGCAGTACTTC
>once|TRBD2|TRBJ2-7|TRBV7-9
CASSRGLAGDEQYF
TGTGCCAGCAGCCGCGGACTAGCGGGGGACGAGCAGTACTTC
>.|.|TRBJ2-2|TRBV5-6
CASSLTGTTTGELFF
TGTGCCAGCAGCTTGACCGGGACAACGACGGGGGAGCTGTTTTTT
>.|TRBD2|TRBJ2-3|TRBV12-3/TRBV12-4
CASSSSLAASTDTQYF
TGTGCCAGCAGTTCCTCCCTAGCGGCTAGCACAGATACGCAGTATTTT
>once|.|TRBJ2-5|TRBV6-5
CASSYGGRGTQYF
TGTGCCAGCAGTTACGGAGGAAGAGGGACCCAGTACTTC
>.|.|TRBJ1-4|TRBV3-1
CASSQGPGGSVGEKLFF
TGTGCCAGCAGCCAAGGGCCCGGAGGCAGTGTAGGTGAAAAACTGTTTTTT
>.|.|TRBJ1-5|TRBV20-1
CSAGGRYSNQPQHF
TGCAGTGCGGGAGGCAGATATAGCAATCAGCCCCAGCATTTT
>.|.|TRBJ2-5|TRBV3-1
CASSQLGWETQYF
TGTGCCAGCAGCCAGCTAGGGTGGGAGACCCAGTACTTC
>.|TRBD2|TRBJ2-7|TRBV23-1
CASSQVREGYEQYF
TGCGCCAGCAGTCAAGTCCGGGAGGGGTACGAGCAGTACTTC
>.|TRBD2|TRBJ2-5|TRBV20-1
CSAAQRGGVETQYF
TGCAGTGCTGCCCAGCGGGGGGGCGTAGAGACCCAGTACTTC
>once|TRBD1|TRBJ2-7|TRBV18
CASSPGQGLSYEQYF
TGTGCCAGCTCACCGGGACAGGGGTTATCCTACGAGCAGTACTTC
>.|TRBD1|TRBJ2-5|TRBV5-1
CASSLGTGGETQYF
TGCGCCAGCAGCCTCGGGACAGGGGGAGAGACCCAGTACTTC
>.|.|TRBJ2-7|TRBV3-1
CASSQGLPGSPPYEQYF
TGTGCCAGCAGCCAAGGATTGCCGGGAAGCCCACCCTACGAGCAGTACTTC
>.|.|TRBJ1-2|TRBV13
CASSRAGQNYGYTF
TGTGCCAGCAGCCGGGCTGGGCAAAACTATGGCTACACCTTC
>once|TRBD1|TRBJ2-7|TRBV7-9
CASSTTRQGSYEQYF
TGTGCCAGCAGCACTACCCGACAGGGTTCCTACGAGCAGTACTTC
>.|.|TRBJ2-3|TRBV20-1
CSARDPLGTGDTQYF
TGCAGTGCTAGAGATCCCTTGGGGACGGGCGATACGCAGTATTTT
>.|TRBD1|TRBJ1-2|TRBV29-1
CSVPRTGGGGYTF
TGCAGCGTGCCGAGGACAGGGGGCGGAGGCTACACCTTC
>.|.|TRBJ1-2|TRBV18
CASYRVGYTF
TGTGCCAGCTACAGGGTCGGCTACACCTTC
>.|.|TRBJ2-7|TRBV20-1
CSAAGDNYEQYF
TGCAGTGCCGCCGGGGACAACTACGAGCAGTACTTC
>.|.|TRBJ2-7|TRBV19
CASSDRLFAYEQYF
TGTGCCAGTAGCGACCGCCTCTTCGCCTACGAGCAGTACTTC
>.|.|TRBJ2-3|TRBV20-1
CSASNPTGTADTQYF
TGCAGTGCCAGTAACCCTACAGGGACGGCAGATACGCAGTATTTT
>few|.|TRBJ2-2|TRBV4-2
CASNAAQGDGELFF
TGTGCCAGCAACGCTGCACAGGGTGACGGGGAGCTGTTTTTT
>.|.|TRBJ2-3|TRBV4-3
CASSQDVGTGRDTQYF
TGCGCCAGCAGCCAAGATGTTGGGACTGGGAGGGATACGCAGTATTTT
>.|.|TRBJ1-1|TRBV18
CASSPGRANTEAFF
TGTGCCAGCTCACCGGGTAGGGCGAACACTGAAGCTTTCTTT
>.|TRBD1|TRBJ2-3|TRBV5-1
CASSFDPGQGSDTQYF
TGCGCCAGCAGCTTTGATCCGGGACAGGGGTCAGATACGCAGTATTTT
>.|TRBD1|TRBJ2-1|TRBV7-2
CASSVGTGFLNEQFF
TGTGCCAGCAGCGTAGGGACAGGCTTTTTGAATGAGCAGTTCTTC